This T cell receptor (beta chain) was captured by sequencing in a study of T cells after yellow fever vaccination (dated by TCRdb to the late 2010s). As for the study more broadly: The SMART-Seq v4 Ultra Low Input RNA kit was used to prepare libraries from fractions with low cell numbers. To follow T-cell clones before and after both primary and booster YFV17D yellow fever vaccination, bulk TCR alpha and beta repertoires underwent longitudinal sequencing. Two healthy male donors, one aged 18 to 30 and one aged 30 to 40 years, made up the cohort. Blood was collected at multiple timepoints before and after primary and secondary immunization, and bulk PBMC replicates and cell subsets were isolated. Study-level results and caveats: Compared with the primary T-cell response, the secondary T-cell response was weaker but faster, peaking on day 5 rather than day 15. A small share of clonotypes occurred in both CD4 and CD8 compartments, likely arising from convergent recombination. After the booster, most clones that had expanded after primary vaccination were detected again (around 97% of CD4 and over 75% of CD8), suggesting broad maintenance of memory. Computational filtering was needed because FACS-sorted repertoires could contain abundant contaminating clonotypes from the bulk population. The study included only two donors, which limits how far the findings can be generalized.

This clonotype was counted many times. Its antigen remains unidentified. No clone much larger than this one lies a single base away; base qualities are absent. Sequencer: Illumina NovaSeq 6000. TCR cDNA was synthesized by 5'RACE template switching, which introduced a universal primer site and unique molecular identifiers. Priming for cDNA synthesis came from both the TCR alpha and TCR beta constant segments. Library amplification involved two PCR steps, and the second step added sample barcodes and sequencing adapters. Sequencing of the libraries was done on either Illumina HiSeq 2500 (2x100 bp) or NovaSeq (2x150 bp). Concerning the study's data processing: MIGEC handled demultiplexing of reads and collapsing into UMI consensus sequences, while MiXCR performed V(D)J alignment. Clonotypes responding to the vaccine were identified with edgeR on replicate PBMC samples, with the criteria of FDR below 0.01 and a log2 fold change above 5 up to day 15. CD4 or CD8 identity was assigned to each bulk clonotype according to whether the clonotype was present at higher abundance in the sequenced CD4 repertoire or the sequenced CD8 repertoire. TCRdb handled the public reads itself, with Q25 trimming in fastp and clone calling in MiXCR, and kept productive beta chains. Entries that share a CDR3 protein sequence are merged under the most common genes and DNA. The V and J calls and clone size are TCRdb's, not the authors'. Present in this sample are a few hundred thousand distinct CDR3 sequences, around 4.5% of which were seen just once. The biggest ten clones account for just under 20% of the sample.

Interpreted using the paper, the treatment or condition label stands for: live attenuated yellow fever vaccine strain. At every blood-draw timepoint, two biological replicates of bulk PBMCs were collected. PBMCs were isolated from peripheral blood using a standard Ficoll-Paque protocol. RNA was extracted with TriZol from bulk PBMCs, CD4 and CD8 fractions, and dextramer-positive and dextramer-negative fractions. From V the trimming removes 0 bases and from J it removes 4 bases, while the gene matches leave 5 bases of the junction unaccounted for. Including the terminal cysteine and phenylalanine, the CDR3 comprises 15 residues. The only DNA kept is the CDR3, 45 bases in frame from the first base. The germline V gene sets CDR1 to MGHRA and CDR2 to YSYEKL.

The receptor comes from a man between 18 and 29 years old who received the YFV17D yellow fever vaccine. The chain couples TRBV4-1 to TRBJ2-5; 7 bases in the junction line up with TRBD1. Sequenced here: PBMCs, sampled 15 days after the yellow fever booster vaccination. Here the CDR3 is given as CASSQDPAGGETQYF. Here is the DNA: TGCGCCAGCAGCCAAGATCCGGCAGGGGGAGAGACCCAGTACTTC.